This T cell receptor (beta chain) was sequenced during a study of T-cell reconstitution after alpha-beta-depleted transplantation in children. Study outcomes and limitations: There were reportedly several hundred expanded graft clones from which alpha-beta T cells came about two months after transplant. Among T cells one year after transplant, newly produced cells accounted for most counts and diversity. TCRbeta diversity was high at day 60 in some patients (a result of surviving recipient T cells and thymic progenitors).

To note about this clonotype: Its antigen is still unknown.

Unique molecular identifiers were used in preparing the TCRbeta library. TCRdb reprocessed the PCR reads via MiXCR and lists one record per CDR3 protein. The sample consists of almost 250,000 distinct CDR3 sequences, roughly 26% of them appearing once. CDR1 SGHDT and CDR2 YYEEEE come from the germline V gene. CDR3 length: 15 amino acids. V was pared by 4 bases and J by 6 bases, with 6 bases of the junction left unmatched. Sequencing used PBMCs, obtained before TCRalphabeta/CD19-depleted stem cell transplant. The receptor was isolated from a girl aged 2 to 9 with Fanconi anemia, due to receive a stem cell transplant. The J gene is TRBJ2-1, the V gene TRBV5-6; TRBD1 agrees at 11 bases. The CDR3 protein is CASSTPGTGGNEQFF. In DNA, the CDR3 is TGTGCCAGCAGCACGCCCGGGACAGGGGGCAATGAGCAGTTCTTC.